This T cell receptor beta chain was sequenced in a study of blood T cells in healthy people across ages. Healthy Caucasians from Russia aged roughly 6 to 100 served as donors. V lost 6 bases to trimming and J lost 0 bases; unmatched junction nucleotides: 11. The CDR3 extends over 16 amino acids. Germline V gives CDR1 SGHTA, CDR2 FQGNSA. A second PCR, run for about 7 to 11 cycles, used a sample-barcoded 5' primer plus a J-beta primer mix. TCRdb analysed the 5' RACE reads with MiXCR anew, one entry per CDR3 protein. There are 750,000 to 1,000,000 distinct CDR3 sequences in the sample; just under 30% occur only once, and about 10% lies in the top ten. There are a few counts of this clonotype. These data are also associated with another study on T cells of mothers and their children.

This sequence was found in a woman between 40 and 50 years old in good health. The sequencing input was blood. The chain recombines TRBV7-2 with TRBJ2-7; 7 bases fit TRBD2. CDR3 sequence reads: CASRGGESGFSYEQYF. DNA of the CDR3: TGTGCCAGCAGGGGGGGGGAGTCGGGCTTCTCCTACGAGCAGTACTTC.